What follows is one TCR beta chain and its context. Its binding antigen is unknown. Base qualities are not at hand, and no much larger clone is one base apart. Library preparation used the immunoSEQ multiplex PCR assay. A mixture of 60 forward primers for TCR Vbeta segments and 13 reverse primers for TCR Jbeta segments was used in the multiplex PCR. A multiplex PCR assay on genomic DNA amplified the CDR3 region of rearranged TCR beta genes. The Illumina HiSeq System was used to sequence the amplified TCR beta libraries as 87-base-pair reads. Per the source publication's procedure: A later analysis counted tens of millions of unique TCR beta chains across the 666 repertoires, and some 11 million of these chains were shared by at least two donors. A nearest-neighbor algorithm error-corrected the raw reads and collapsed the reads into unique sequences, merging closely related sequences to remove PCR and sequencing errors. V, D and J gene segments were assigned by aligning CDR3 sequences to IMGT reference sequences. Each retained sequence needed at least a six-nucleotide match to both a V gene segment and a J gene segment. Rearrangements were called productive when the CDR3 lacked stop codons and stayed in frame with V and J; all others were non-productive. Following IMGT convention, CDR3 was defined as the stretch from the second conserved V-encoded cysteine to the conserved J-encoded phenylalanine. In an earlier analysis of around 540 of the donors, sequences lacking an unambiguous match to a single V gene segment were excluded. An earlier analysis of several hundred of the donors called V segments functional above 56.7% productive rearrangements and segregating when the between-donor standard deviation exceeded 5%. A statistical classification framework was developed to diagnose cytomegalovirus status using the catalog of TCR beta chain sequences. In a later analysis, TCR nucleotide sequences were compared against IMGT/GENE-DB human TR gene sequences so that V and J genes could be assigned. In a later analysis, CDR3 sequences and most-parsimonious VDJ recombination scenarios were assigned using the TCRdist pipeline. In a later analysis, every TCR beta chain was defined by the combination of its CDR3 amino acid sequence and its V-gene family, and reads without a unique V-gene family were dropped. In a later analysis, 500 to 700 highly shared, low-generation-probability nucleotide sequences were removed to address suspected cross-contamination and a sequencing artifact. A later analysis calculated a clonal expansion index for each public chain from normalized within-repertoire ranks of inferred template counts. A later analysis computed generation probabilities with a VDJ recombination model fitted to out-of-frame rearrangements, and checked the results against IGoR. In a later analysis, hypergeometric tests were used to score TCR-TCR, TCR-HLA and TCR-CMV co-occurrence, with a repertoire-size bias correction applied to TCR pairs. A later analysis estimated false discovery rates by permuting HLA or CMV assignments 20 times. A later analysis grouped co-occurring TCRs with DBSCAN, adding TCRdist sequence similarity when clustering within HLA-allele-positive subsets. Repertoires with fewer than 30,000 or more than 120,000 public chains were left out of co-occurrence clustering, as were about 5 repertoires with anomalous nucleotide sharing. Held by TCRdb, this immuneACCESS table contains in-frame sequences only and omits some clones. Under half of the omission traces to an unresolved V gene where checked; the cause of the rest is unknown. D and trimming come from the DNA, and the V and J calls and clone size come from that table. The sample data list tens of thousands of clones, and approximately 76% of these were observed just once. The top ten hold 10% of the sample.

This sample was included in a study of cytomegalovirus exposure and HLA in healthy donors (dated by TCRdb to between 2016 and 2019). About the investigation overall: According to an earlier analysis of around 600 of the donors, 150 million to 200 million T cells yielded 117 million unique TCR beta sequences and around 300 Gb of sequence data. In a later analysis, previously published TCR beta repertoires from some 640 donors were re-analyzed and high-resolution HLA genotyping was added so that TCR occurrence patterns could be studied. About 300 gigabases of sequencing data and tens of millions of unique TCR sequences were included in an early release covering 550 to 800 HLA-typed donors. An earlier analysis of about 600 of the donors used high-throughput TCR beta sequencing to judge whether each TCR beta V gene segment behaved as functional or pseudogenic. Every repertoire in the discovery cohort had been generated on one and the same sequencing platform. A later genetic analysis took genome-wide SNP genotypes for about 65% of the 666 donors and used that subset as a discovery cohort. Rather than using new phenotypic data, the later analysis identified candidate immune exposures from TCR beta sequences and from how often those sequences occurred across donors. Roughly 5 DR-DQ haplotypes were handled as single units for association and clustering, since linkage in the cohort was strong. Alongside the repertoire data, information on donor age, sex, ethnicity and CMV serostatus was compiled. Among the approximately 430 genotyped donors, around 81% belonged to the genetic ancestry cluster associated with self-reported Caucasian donors. Along with the 666-subject first cohort, a separate validation cohort of around 110 different subjects was used. The number of donors typed differed by locus, with 629-630 for A, B, C, DRB1 and DQB1, roughly 520 for DQA1, 600 to 610 for DPA1, and around 460 for DPB1. HLA typing covered class I and class II loci at four-digit resolution. Across about 380 genotyped donors of the cohort, an average of approximately 200,000 unique TCR beta nucleotide sequences per donor were sequenced, and 15% to 20% of those sequences were non-productive. The study combined high-throughput TCR immunosequencing, statistical association of individual TCRs with disease status, and machine learning to predict cytomegalovirus infection status. The study used immunosequencing to profile the T cell repertoires of around 600 subjects and linked those repertoires to cytomegalovirus serostatus. The study aimed to test whether cataloging public T cell receptors could reveal signatures of past pathogen exposure.

CDR1 and CDR2, looked up from the germline V gene, are SNHLY and FYNNEI. V is cut back by 4 bases and J by 6 bases, with 3 bases in the junction unmatched. From the cysteine through the phenylalanine, the CDR3 covers 13 amino acids. This entry keeps only the CDR3 DNA: 39 bases, framed from base 1. The cohort was made up of approximately 670 healthy bone marrow donors. All cohort members were sampled while nominally healthy, although unrecorded immune exposures were likely present. The donor tested CMV seropositive and was one of the 289 seropositive cohort members. Every donor gave a peripheral blood sample, and the peripheral blood mononuclear cells from that sample were used for TCR beta sequencing. Genomic DNA was extracted from the blood cell samples with the Qiagen DNeasy Blood Extraction Kit. The study at large found these results: Compared with the approximately 670-donor mean, donors in an Asian-associated ancestry cluster had fewer N-insertions in productive TCRs, according to a later genetic analysis. In an earlier analysis of more than 450 of the donors, most TCR beta V segments were observed in productive rearrangements about 90% or about 30% of the time, broadly matching IMGT annotations. It was suggested by the authors that the approach could potentially be generalized to other disease states and immunological phenotypes. A group of highly shared sequence variants was considered likely to be a technical artifact of the sequencing pipeline. In this cohort, only TCR beta chains were sequenced, and detectable features were limited by the absence of alpha or paired-chain data. A further reported finding was that TCR beta sequences accurately predicted the HLA-A and HLA-B alleles for most subjects in the first cohort. When HLA alleles, especially DR and DQ, strongly co-occurred, TCR associations were difficult to assign to individual alleles. The study gave a list of about 160 TCR beta chains associated with cytomegalovirus. Most CMV-associated TCR beta chains appeared to be HLA-restricted in a later analysis, and the HLA associations seemed to be driven largely by CMV exposure. Some 15 rarely observed V segments, including chromosome 9 orphons, were excluded from the earlier analysis of just under 600 of the donors because counts were too low. In a later analysis, about 17,000 TCR beta sequences were associated with specific HLA alleles at a false discovery rate of 0.05. Presence/absence analyses assumed roughly uniform sequencing depth across donors, an assumption that may not hold. A few of the identified cytomegalovirus-associated TCR beta chains were confirmed in vitro to be specific for cytomegalovirus antigens. Most TCR sequences were seen in very few donors, while some public TCRs were found in many individuals. In a later analysis, HLA-associated TCR beta chains were found to be more clonally expanded and to have lower generation probabilities than equally common non-associated chains. Because HLA typing was missing for some donors at each locus, association tests included only the typed subset. In a later analysis, TCR association rates were found to vary across HLA loci, with the most associated TCRs seen for DRB1 alleles and the fewest for HLA-C alleles. In a later genetic analysis, a missense DCLRE1C variant was associated with V-gene and J-gene trimming of TCR beta chains, and the association was replicated in an independent cohort. Several of the top co-occurrence clusters appeared to be linked to parvovirus B19, influenza, CMV and Epstein-Barr virus, according to a later analysis. Correlated functional status among segregating V segments might be attributable to linkage disequilibrium, but an unknown experimental factor could not be ruled out. The classifier was reported to diagnose cytomegalovirus status with high specificity and sensitivity in both the original cohort and the validation cohort. The 87-base-pair reads could not distinguish some IMGT-functional V segments, including TRBV6-2 and TRBV6-3, so those segments were excluded. Immune exposure information for the cohort was limited to CMV serostatus.

The rearrangement joined TRBV2 to TRBJ2-1; the junction holds 7 bases that match TRBD2. The sample consisted of PBMCs. The TCR comes from a man younger than 45 in good health and CMV-seropositive. The CDR3 protein sequence reads: CASSGAGVNEQFF. In nucleotide form, the sequence is TGTGCCAGCAGTGGTGCGGGGGTCAATGAGCAGTTCTTC.